In its sample, the clone carrying this TCR beta chain was seen many times. Antigen specificity is unknown. The CDR3 runs to 19 residues. The V gene's germline CDR1 is SGHDN and CDR2 FVKESK. Trimming removed 0 bases from V and 3 bases from J; junction bases left unmatched: 15. Unsorted bulk tissue (roughly 19-31 mg) underwent RNA and DNA co-extraction. Total RNA amounting to around 530 ng was the source from which TCR beta cDNA was made with a constant-region primer. Each TCR beta library was derived from three nested multiplex PCR rounds that employed slightly modified ARM-PCR. The two initial PCR rounds, about 9 cycles each, used TRBV1-TRBV30 forward and C-beta reverse primers. TCRdb re-analysed the multiplex PCR reads in MiXCR, keeping a single row per CDR3 protein. The sample includes over 100,000 distinct CDR3 sequences, about two thirds seen only once; the top ten take roughly 8.1%. The data were taken from a study of tumor-infiltrating lymphocytes in primary liver carcinoma. In the study overall: Each of the samples returned roughly 3.65 to 7.5 million productive TCRbeta reads (a yield similar across tissue types).

Whole-study findings and limits: Blood had a significantly lower top-250-clone fraction than tumors did (p = 0.039).

This chain links TRBV14 with TRBJ1-1, with TRBD1 matching over 8 bases. Sample: tumor-adjacent normal liver tissue. The source of this sequence is a woman aged 60 to 75 with primary liver carcinoma and hepatitis B virus infection. As DNA, the CDR3 is TGTGCCAGCAGCCAAGATTTTAGGGGAGCAGGGGGCAGGTACACTGAAGCTTTCTTT. Translation gives CASSQDFRGAGGRYTEAFF. The entire variable domain, with the rest obtained from reference TRBV14 and TRBJ1-1, is as follows: EAGVTQFPSHSVIEKGQTVTLRCDPISGHDNLYWYRRVMGKEIKFLLHFVKESKQDESGMPNNRFLAERTGGTYSTLKVQPAELEDSGVYFCASSQDFRGAGGRYTEAFFGQGTRLTVV.